This record covers a single TCR beta chain. Its antigen is as yet unknown. Primers: 60 Vbeta forward and 13 Jbeta reverse. The data were produced by immunoSEQ multiplex PCR, yet TCRdb's version contains in-frame clones alone and is incomplete. This table holds 110,000 to 150,000 clones, about 82% found once. CDR3 size: 14 residues. V dropped 4 bases and J dropped 4; count of bases not matched to a gene: 4. CDR1 is SGHTA and CDR2 is FQGNSA in the germline V gene. These data are taken from a study of cytomegalovirus exposure and HLA in healthy donors. Notes on the study in general: Previous analysis showed most TCR beta V segments were productive about 90% or about 30% of the time. As confirmed in vitro, three CMV-associated chains were specific for CMV antigens. A classifier reportedly called cytomegalovirus status with high sensitivity and specificity.

Each donor was nominally healthy when sampled (though unrecorded immune exposures were likely). This TCR was recovered from a woman between 40 and 50 years old in good health and CMV-seropositive. The chain carries TRBV7-2 and TRBJ2-5, with TRBD1 identical over 9 bases. Sequences were obtained from PBMCs. The CDR3 bases are TGTGCCAGCAGCTCGGACAGGGGTCGAGAGACCCAGTACTTC. This sequence encodes CASSSDRGRETQYF.